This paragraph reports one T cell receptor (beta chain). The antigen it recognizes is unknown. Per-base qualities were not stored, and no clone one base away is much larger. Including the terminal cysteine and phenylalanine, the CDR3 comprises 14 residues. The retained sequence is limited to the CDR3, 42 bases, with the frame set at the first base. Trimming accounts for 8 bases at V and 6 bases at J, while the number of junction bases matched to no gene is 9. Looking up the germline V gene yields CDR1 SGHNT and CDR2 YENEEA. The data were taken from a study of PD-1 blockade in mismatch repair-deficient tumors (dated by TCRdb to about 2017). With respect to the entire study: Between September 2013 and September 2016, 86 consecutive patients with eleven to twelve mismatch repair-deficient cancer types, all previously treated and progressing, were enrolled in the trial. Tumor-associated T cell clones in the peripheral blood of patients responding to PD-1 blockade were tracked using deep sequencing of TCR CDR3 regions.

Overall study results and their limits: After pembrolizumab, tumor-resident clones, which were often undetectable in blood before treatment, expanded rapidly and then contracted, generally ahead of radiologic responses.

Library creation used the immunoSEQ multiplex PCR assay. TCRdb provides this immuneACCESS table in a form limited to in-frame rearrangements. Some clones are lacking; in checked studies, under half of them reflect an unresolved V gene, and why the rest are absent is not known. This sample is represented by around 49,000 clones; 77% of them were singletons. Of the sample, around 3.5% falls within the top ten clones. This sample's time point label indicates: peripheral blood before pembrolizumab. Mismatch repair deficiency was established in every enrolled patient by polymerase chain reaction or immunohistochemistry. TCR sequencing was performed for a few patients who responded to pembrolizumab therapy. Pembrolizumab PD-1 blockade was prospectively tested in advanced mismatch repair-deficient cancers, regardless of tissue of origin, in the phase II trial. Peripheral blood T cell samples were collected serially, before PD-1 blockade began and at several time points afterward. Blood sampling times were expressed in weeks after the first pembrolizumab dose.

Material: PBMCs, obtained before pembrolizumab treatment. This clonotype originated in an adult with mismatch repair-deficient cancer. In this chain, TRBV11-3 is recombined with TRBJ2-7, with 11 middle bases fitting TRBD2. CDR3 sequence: CASGATSGSSEQYF. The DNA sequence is TGTGCCAGCGGCGCAACTAGCGGGAGTTCCGAGCAGTACTTC. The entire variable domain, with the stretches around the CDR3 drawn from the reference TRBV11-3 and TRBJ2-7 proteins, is EAGVVQSPRYKIIEKKQPVAFWCNPISGHNTLYWYLQNLGQGPELLIRYENEEAVDDSQLPKDRFSAERLKGVDSTLKIQPAELGDSAVYLCASGATSGSSEQYFGPGTRLTVT.